The 12 T cell receptor beta chains given below trace back to one sample, sequenced in a study of CXCR3-negative and CXCR3-positive naive CD8 T cells. General study points: Compared with CXCR3-negative naive cells, CXCR3-positive naive cells showed more hydrophobic TRB CDR3s.

The TRB libraries of cDNA were built by UMI-labeled 5' RACE. Reprocessing the 5' RACE reads, TCRdb reports a single entry for every CDR3 protein and omits DNA. The sample features more than 6,500 distinct CDR3 sequences, with approximately 1.3% in its top ten. These receptors have no identified antigens. The source material was naive CXCR3+ CD8+ T cells from blood. Subset in this sample: CD45RO-CCR7+CD27+CD95- naive CD8+ T cells expressing CXCR3 (TNR3+). All receptors derive from a human donor in good health. Some clones in this sample may be carry-over from other donors' samples.

V usage is TRBV29-1 and J usage is TRBJ2-1; the TCRdb call, TRBD2, lacks DNA for checking. Germline lookup yields CDR1 SQVTM and CDR2 ANQGSEA. The CDR3 runs 11 residues. CDR3 loop: CSPSSVNEQFF.

By frequency, this clonotype is medium-sized (0.01 to 0.1%). This rearrangement joins TRBV29-1 to TRBJ2-2; TCRdb names TRBD2, which stays unverified in the absence of DNA. The germline V gene has CDR1 SQVTM and CDR2 ANQGSEA. The CDR3 has 14 amino acids. This CDR3 reads CSARGGLIGGELFF.

Frequency places this clonotype as medium-sized. The V gene is TRBV29-1, the J gene TRBJ1-1; TCRdb's assignment of TRBD1 cannot be checked, as there is no DNA. Germline CDR1 is SQVTM and CDR2 is ANQGSEA. The length of the CDR3 is 11 residues. CDR3 sequence reads: CSVDQGFEAFF.

CDR3 protein: CASSYYRGRETQYF. The chain couples TRBV6-6 to TRBJ2-5; TCRdb names TRBD1, which stays unverified in the absence of DNA. The CDR3 has 14 amino acids. CDR1 is MNHNY, CDR2 SVGAGI, per germline (reference sequence).

This clonotype is identified as medium-sized from frequency. The chain carries TRBV5-1 and TRBJ2-1. CDR3 length equals 15 residues. Germline values: CDR1 SGHRS, CDR2 YFSETQ. CDR3 sequence: CASSPTPGNNNEQFF.

By frequency, this clonotype registers medium-sized. The chain combines TRBV28 with TRBJ2-2; TCRdb's D gene call, TRBD1, goes unchecked for lack of DNA. Germline V gene lookup returns CDR1 MDHEN and CDR2 SYDVKM. The CDR3 sequence is 15 residues long. This CDR3 reads CASSFGGDRPGELFF. The entire variable domain, with the rest obtained from reference TRBV28 and TRBJ2-2, is as follows: DVKVTQSSRYLVKRTGEKVFLECVQDMDHENMFWYRQDPGLGLRLIYFSYDVKMKEKGDIPEGYSVSREKKERFSLILESASTNQTSMYLCASSFGGDRPGELFFGEGSRLTVL.

This clonotype counts as medium-sized by frequency. This rearrangement joins TRBV5-1 to TRBJ2-3; the D call of TRBD1 rests on TCRdb alone, since no DNA is present to check it. The CDR3 length is 14 residues. Germline CDR1 SGHRS, CDR2 YFSETQ. CDR3 residues: CASSLGQGADTQYF.

By frequency, this clonotype registers medium-sized. The chain recombines TRBV5-6 with TRBJ2-5; TCRdb lists TRBD1, though no DNA is available to test this call. Germline V lookup: CDR1 SGHDT, CDR2 YYEEEE. The CDR3 covers 13 residues. The CDR3: CASTFGGGETQYF.

By frequency, this clonotype registers medium-sized. This chain joins TRBV14 and TRBJ1-3. The germline V gene encodes CDR1 SGHDN and CDR2 FVKESK. The CDR3 length is 12 residues. The CDR3 reads CASSHIENTIYF.

V and J are TRBV7-6 and TRBJ2-7; TCRdb names TRBD1, which stays unverified in the absence of DNA. Germline CDR1 SGHVS, CDR2 FNYEAQ. The CDR3 spans 15 residues. The CDR3 reads CASSPSGTASYEQYF. The full variable domain, completed using reference TRBV7-6 and TRBJ2-7, is GAGVSQSPRYKVTKRGQDVALRCDPISGHVSLYWYRQALGQGPEFLTYFNYEAQQDKSGLPNDRFSAERPEGSISTLTIQRTEQRDSAMYRCASSPSGTASYEQYFGPGTRLTVT.

The chain links TRBV28 to TRBJ2-6; checking the TCRdb D call of TRBD1 is not possible without DNA. The CDR3 extends over 17 amino acids. The germline V gene encodes CDR1 MDHEN and CDR2 SYDVKM. CDR3 sequence: CASSPPGGDSGANVLTF.

The rearrangement uses TRBV6-5 and TRBJ2-1; the TRBD1 assignment by TCRdb is unverifiable without DNA. Germline loops: CDR1 MNHEY, CDR2 SVGAGI. CDR3 length equals 16 residues. The CDR3 sequence: CASSNPGASSYNEQFF.